This T cell receptor beta chain emerged from a study of T cells in Graves' hyperthyroidism and ophthalmopathy. Across the whole study: Upon initial diagnosis and before any treatment, peripheral blood was collected.

The V end was cut by 1 base, the J end by 5 bases, with 20 bases between. The CDR3 length is 17 residues. Germline V CDR1 and CDR2: SGHVS, FNYEAQ. Amplification of TCR beta CDR3 regions was performed using RNA transcripts as template. During a first-round RT-PCR of the TCR CDR3, the HTBI primer set was used. TCRdb re-called the multiplex PCR reads through MiXCR, storing one row per CDR3 protein. The repertoire includes 640,000 or so distinct CDR3 sequences, 14% of them detected once, and roughly 6.9% sits in the top ten. The diagnostic basis comprised clinical symptoms, serum thyroxine and TRAb, thyroid ultrasound and orbital computed tomography. The authors obtained PBMCs from 10 ml of fresh peripheral blood.

The sequencing input was blood. The clonotype comes from a young woman with Graves' ophthalmopathy. The rearrangement joins TRBV7-6 to TRBJ2-5; TRBD1 is a possible D gene (5 bases). This CDR3 is CASSLDPGDLQDETQYF. CDR3 nucleotide sequence: TGTGCCAGCAGCTTAGACCCGGGCGACTTACAGGACGAGACCCAGTACTTC. The variable domain in full, completed from reference TRBV7-6 and TRBJ2-5, reads GAGVSQSPRYKVTKRGQDVALRCDPISGHVSLYWYRQALGQGPEFLTYFNYEAQQDKSGLPNDRFSAERPEGSISTLTIQRTEQRDSAMYRCASSLDPGDLQDETQYFGPGTRLLVL.